The 28 T cell receptor beta chains below were found in one sample sequenced in a study of Ad26.COV2.S vaccination and SARS-CoV-2 variants. Sample treatment: about 20 received Ad26.COV2.S at low or high dose, single or two shots; about five received placebo; per-sample allocation not given. Following the first vaccine or placebo injection, samples were taken on day 63. Profiled with immunoSEQ multiplex PCR; TCRdb holds only in-frame clones, not every one. Altogether about 480,000 clones are present, around nine tenths being singletons, with the ten largest covering 9.5% to 15%. The material sequenced was peripheral blood, taken in a trial of Ad26.COV2.S vaccine versus placebo. The receptors originated from a person aged 18-60 years who received the Ad26.COV2.S COVID-19 vaccine or a placebo.

The rearrangement joins TRBV6-4 to TRBJ1-2, with D possibly matching TRBD1 (6 bases). V was clipped by 7 bases and J by 7 bases, with 16 bases between them. This CDR3 is 13 amino acids long. Germline V gene data show CDR1 as MRHNA and CDR2 as SNTAGT. CDR3 DNA: TGTGCCAGCATGTTTCCGGGGGCGGGTGGCTACACCTTC. It is translated as CASMFPGAGGYTF.

The chain uses TRBV28 and TRBJ1-3, with D perhaps TRBD1 (5 bases). From germline, CDR1 is MDHEN and CDR2 SYDVKM. V was cut by 2 bases and J by 4 bases, with 15 bases left in between. The CDR3 sequence is 16 residues long. CDR3 sequence: CASSLGGDFTGNTIYF. DNA of the CDR3: TGTGCCAGCAGTTTAGGGGGAGACTTTACGGGAAACACCATATATTTT.

The chain is built from TRBV7-2 and TRBJ2-3; no clear D. Trimming cost V 5 bases and J 3 bases, with 9 bases left between them. The CDR3 is made up of 13 amino acids. CDR1 and CDR2 from the germline V gene are SGHTA and FQGNSA. CDR3 nucleotide sequence: TGTGCCAGCAGCACCGGACCTACAGATACGCAGTATTTT. This translates into CASSTGPTDTQYF.

The genes are TRBV28 and TRBJ2-7; the D gene is possibly TRBD2 (6 bases). With 5 bases removed from V and 3 bases from J, the gap between germline ends came to 8 bases. The CDR3 runs 12 residues. Germline values: CDR1 MDHEN, CDR2 SYDVKM. CDR3 residues: CASSGLFYEQYF. CDR3 DNA sequence: TGTGCCAGCAGTGGACTATTCTACGAGCAGTACTTC.

The chain carries TRBV7-2 and TRBJ2-7; 8 bases map to TRBD2. The CDR3 has 17 residues. Trimming took 2 bases from V and 6 from J; bases not matched to a gene: 15. The germline V gene encodes CDR1 SGHTA and CDR2 FQGNSA. Written as DNA, the CDR3 is TGTGCCAGCAGCTTAATACCCGGGGGGGCAGGGGTCGCCGAGCAGTACTTC. This gives the protein CASSLIPGGAGVAEQYF.

The chain couples TRBV11-2 to TRBJ1-4; no firm D call. The CDR3 spans 15 residues. The germline V gene has CDR1 SGHAT and CDR2 FQNNGV. Trimming took off 1 base at V and 8 bases at J, with 14 bases between the two ends. The CDR3 region is CASSLAGGALEKLFF. CDR3 nucleotide sequence: TGTGCCAGCAGCTTAGCCGGTGGCGCTTTGGAAAAACTGTTTTTT.

This clone was observed once. This chain uses TRBV9 with TRBJ1-2; D gene uncertain. CDR3 length equals 15 residues. Germline CDR1 and CDR2: SGDLS and YYNGEE. Trimming removed 0 bases from V and 4 bases from J, with 13 bases in between. The CDR3 loop is CASSVGAGAAYGYTF. In DNA, the CDR3 is TGTGCCAGCAGCGTAGGGGCAGGAGCTGCCTATGGCTACACCTTC.

The count of this clone is one. CDR3 residues: CASSPQGSGYNEQFF. The CDR3 nucleotides are TGTGCCAGCAGTCCACAGGGGAGTGGGTACAATGAGCAGTTCTTC. The V gene is TRBV27, the J gene TRBJ2-1, with 7 bases fitting TRBD1. Germline V gene lookup returns CDR1 MNHEY and CDR2 SMNVEV (reference sequence). The V and J ends lost 5 bases and 4 bases, in that order; junction bases with no gene match: 8. The CDR3 extends over 15 amino acids.

This clone has just a few counts. This sequence joins TRBV6-6 and TRBJ2-7, with D hard to call. CDR1 MNHNY and CDR2 SVGAGI come from the germline V gene (reference sequence). This CDR3 has 13 residues. V lost 2 bases, J lost 3 bases, and 8 bases lay in between. CDR3 amino acids: CASSYPTGYEQYF. The CDR3, as DNA: TGTGCCAGCAGTTACCCCACTGGCTACGAGCAGTACTTC.

This clone appeared a few times. CDR3 amino acids: CASSLGRGRRNTGELFF. For the CDR3, the DNA is TGTGCCAGCAGCTTGGGCAGGGGGCGCCGAAACACCGGGGAGCTGTTTTTT. J is TRBJ2-2 and V is TRBV7-3; TRBD1 matches 8 bases. The J segment lost 2 bases and the V segment lost 3 bases, leaving 8 bases of the junction unmatched. CDR3 length: 17 amino acids. Germline V gene data show CDR1 as SGHTA and CDR2 as FQGTGA.

This clone was detected many times. The chain combines TRBV6-2 or TRBV6-3 with TRBJ1-2; D is possibly TRBD1 (6 bases). The ends were cut back, 5 bases at V and 2 bases at J, with 15 bases in the middle. Germline-derived CDR1 and CDR2 are MNHEY and SVGEGT. The CDR3 extends over 15 amino acids. The CDR3 DNA is TGTGCCAGCAGTCACCCCAGGGGCCGCAACTATGGCTACACCTTC. Encoded protein: CASSHPRGRNYGYTF.

The genes are TRBV2 and TRBJ2-7; D may be TRBD1 or TRBD2 (5 bases each). Germline lookup yields CDR1 SNHLY and CDR2 FYNNEI. The CDR3 runs 14 residues. V was pared by 7 bases and J by 0 bases, with 13 bases between. CDR3 loop: CASTGALRSYEQYF. DNA of the CDR3: TGTGCCAGCACCGGGGCACTTCGCTCCTACGAGCAGTACTTC.

The rearrangement joins TRBV6-7 to TRBJ2-5, with D tentatively TRBD2 (5 bases). TRBV6-7 is annotated as an ORF whose role is uncertain. The CDR3 sequence is 14 residues long. V lost 5 bases to trimming and J lost 5 bases, with 15 bases between them. The CDR3 nucleotides read TGTGCCAGCAGTCCTCGAGCCGGGGTGGAGACCCAGTACTTC. Amino acids: CASSPRAGVETQYF.

The chain is built from TRBV4-1 and TRBJ2-7, with a possible D match to TRBD1 (5 bases). The germline CDR1 and CDR2 sequences are MGHRA and YSYEKL. This CDR3 spans 15 amino acids. Trimming took off 0 bases at V and 6 bases at J, with 15 bases between the two ends. The DNA for the CDR3 is TGCGCCAGCAGCCAAGATAAGATCCAGGGCGTCGAGCAGTACTTC. The encoded protein is CASSQDKIQGVEQYF.

The V call is TRBV4-2, the J call TRBJ2-7, with D hard to call. There are 12 residues in the CDR3. The V end was cut by 0 bases, the J end by 2 bases, with 2 bases between. The germline gives CDR1 LGHNA, CDR2 YNFKEQ. CDR3 DNA sequence: TGTGCCAGCAGCCAAGACACCTACGAGCAGTACTTC. Protein: CASSQDTYEQYF.

The V gene is TRBV5-1, the J gene TRBJ2-7; 10 nucleotides align to TRBD2. The junction had 14 bases not matched to a gene; V was cut back by 0 bases and J by 5 bases. Germline V gene sequence: CDR1 SGHRS, CDR2 YFSETQ. The CDR3 covers 18 residues. The CDR3 spells CASSLAPSGSRQGDEQYF. For the CDR3, the DNA is TGCGCCAGCAGCTTGGCTCCTAGCGGGAGTAGGCAAGGCGACGAGCAGTACTTC.

This chain links TRBV3-1 (or the pseudogene TRBV3-2) with TRBJ1-3; a possible D gene is TRBD1 (5 bases). V lost 5 bases and J lost 7, with 15 bases in between. There are 14 residues in the CDR3. Germline V gene data show CDR1 as LGHDT and CDR2 as YNNKEL (reference sequence). The CDR3 reads CASSSTGVRNTIYF. The CDR3 DNA sequence: TGTGCCAGCAGCTCCACAGGCGTCCGGAACACCATATATTTT.

The CDR3 DNA is TGTGCCAGCAGCCTAACCCTACTAGCACACAATGAGCAGTTCTTC. Its translation is CASSLTLLAHNEQFF. The chain has TRBV7-8 and TRBJ2-1; weak D call: TRBD2 (6 bases). The CDR3 is 15 amino acids. CDR1 and CDR2 from the germline V gene are SGHVS and FQNEAQ. V was shortened by 5 bases and J by 5 bases, with 16 bases between the two germline ends.

The chain has TRBV3-1 (or the pseudogene TRBV3-2) and TRBJ1-1; D uncertain. Trimming took 2 bases from V and 6 from J, leaving 13 bases between them. This CDR3 region has 14 residues. Germline CDR1 reads LGHDT; CDR2 reads YNNKEL (reference sequence). CDR3 residues: CASSQRGVAAEAFF. CDR3 DNA: TGTGCCAGCAGCCAACGCGGGGTCGCCGCTGAAGCTTTCTTT.

This sequence joins TRBV6-5 and TRBJ1-2, with D unresolved. V shed 7 bases and J shed 5 bases, with 14 bases lying between them. Germline CDR1 and CDR2: MNHEY and SVGAGI. CDR3 size: 13 residues. CDR3 amino acids: CASNPRVPYGYTF. CDR3 nucleotides: TGTGCCAGCAACCCGAGGGTTCCATATGGCTACACCTTC.

V usage is TRBV19 and J usage is TRBJ2-1; the D call may be TRBD1 or TRBD2 (5 bases each). The V end was cut by 6 bases, the J end by 5 bases, with 23 bases between. Per the germline V gene, CDR1 is LNHDA and CDR2 is SQIVND (reference sequence). The CDR3 totals 17 residues. The CDR3 nucleotides read TGTGCCAGTAGAAAGGGGACCCAGGGTTCCCAAAACAATGAGCAGTTCTTC. Encoded protein: CASRKGTQGSQNNEQFF. The whole variable domain, remainder taken from reference TRBV19 and TRBJ2-1, is DGGITQSPKYLFRKEGQNVTLSCEQNLNHDAMYWYRQDPGQGLRLIYYSQIVNDFQKGDIAEGYSVSREKKESFPLTVTSAQKNPTAFYLCASRKGTQGSQNNEQFFGPGTRLTVL.

This rearrangement joins TRBV12-3 or TRBV12-4 to TRBJ2-7; 7 bases agree with TRBD2. V trimming: 0 bases; J trimming: 9 bases; junction bases outside the gene matches: 5. The CDR3 extends over 13 amino acids. Here the CDR3 DNA reads TGTGCCAGCAGTTTAGCGGGAGGGCCGGGGCAGTACTTC. Translating it yields CASSLAGGPGQYF.

V and J are TRBV10-3 and TRBJ2-3; TRBD1 matches at 8 bases. V lost 10 bases and J lost 4; bases outside the gene matches: 10. CDR1 is ENHRY, CDR2 SYGVKD, per germline. This CDR3 comprises 14 residues. The CDR3 loop reads CATTGQVGPDTQYF. CDR3 DNA sequence: TGTGCCACCACGGGACAGGTGGGCCCAGATACGCAGTATTTT.

The chain is built from TRBV5-5 and TRBJ1-1; D is unclear. The length of the CDR3 is 13 residues. V was pared by 5 bases and J by 6 bases, with 14 bases between. Germline CDR1 reads SGHKS; CDR2 reads YYEKEE (reference sequence). In nucleotides, the CDR3 is TGTGCCAGCAGAAGAGAGGGATTGGCTGAAGCTTTCTTT. It translates to CASRREGLAEAFF.

The chain links TRBV5-6 to TRBJ1-2, with D maybe TRBD1 (6 bases). This CDR3 comprises 14 residues. Germline loops: CDR1 SGHDT, CDR2 YYEEEE. The ends were cut back, 2 bases at V and 3 bases at J, with 11 bases in the middle. In DNA form, the CDR3 reads TGTGCCAGCAGCTTTAGGGACAATTACTATGGCTACACCTTC. Protein: CASSFRDNYYGYTF.

The chain recombines TRBV4-1 with TRBJ1-2; D may be TRBD1 (5 bases). This CDR3 is 15 amino acids long. CDR1 is MGHRA, CDR2 YSYEKL, per germline. The V end was cut by 4 bases, the J end by 8 bases, with 20 bases between. The CDR3 DNA reads as TGCGCCAGCAGCCCAACCCCCCAAACAGGTGGCGGCTACACCTTC. This encodes CASSPTPQTGGGYTF.

The chain combines TRBV19 with TRBJ1-1; weak D call: TRBD1 (6 bases). Germline V gene data show CDR1 as LNHDA and CDR2 as SQIVND (reference sequence). Between the trimmed V and J ends, which lost 4 bases and 1 base, there was a span of 22 bases. The CDR3 sequence is 18 residues long. CDR3 amino acids: CASSTPLSSKQGNTEAFF. CDR3 bases: TGTGCCAGTAGTACCCCCCTTTCCTCCAAACAGGGGAACACTGAAGCTTTCTTT.

The chain combines TRBV7-3 with TRBJ1-2, with D uncertain. Germline V lookup: CDR1 SGHTA, CDR2 FQGTGA. The CDR3 has 13 amino acids. Trimming removed 5 bases from V and 1 base from J, with 8 bases in between. The CDR3 region is CASSPQDNYGYTF. The CDR3 bases are TGTGCCAGCAGCCCTCAAGATAACTATGGCTACACCTTC.